The entry below gives a single T cell receptor (beta chain) sequence along with its context. What it binds is unknown. If patients had autoimmune disease history or systemic immunosuppression, they were excluded. Blood sampling was done at baseline, cycle 4 day 1, and cycle 7 day 1. The CDR3 has 16 amino acids. This sample was taken from a study of OX40 agonist ivuxolimab in advanced cancers. Study-level information: Treatment received earlier with anti-PD-1, anti-PD-L1 or anti-CTLA-4 agents was allowed, and approximately 40% had some.

Study observations and caveats: Researchers did not establish what antigens the expanded peripheral T cells target.

The table came from immunoSEQ multiplex PCR; TCRdb's copy has only in-frame clones and leaves some out. The sample carries tens of thousands of clones, about 85% recorded once. This rearrangement joins TRBV12-2 to TRBJ1-1. TRBV12-2 is assigned pseudogene status. Sequencing was performed on CD4+ or CD8+ T cells sorted from blood, taken in a trial of the OX40 agonist ivuxolimab. This receptor was obtained from an adult with an advanced solid tumor such as melanoma, head and neck, liver or kidney cancer. CDR3 DNA: TGTGCAAGTCGCTTAGAGAGGTCAGGTTTGGGCACTGAAGCTTTCTTT. Its protein is CASRLERSGLGTEAFF.